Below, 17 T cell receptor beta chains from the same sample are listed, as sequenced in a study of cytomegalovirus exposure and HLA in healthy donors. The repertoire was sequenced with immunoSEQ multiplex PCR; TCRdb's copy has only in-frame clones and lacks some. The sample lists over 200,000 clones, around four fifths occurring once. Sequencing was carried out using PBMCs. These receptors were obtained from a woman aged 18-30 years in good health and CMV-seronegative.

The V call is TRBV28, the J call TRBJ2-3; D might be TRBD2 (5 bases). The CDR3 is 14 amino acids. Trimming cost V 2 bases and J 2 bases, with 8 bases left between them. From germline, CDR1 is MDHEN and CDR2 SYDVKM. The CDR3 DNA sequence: TGTGCCAGCAGTTTAGGAGGCAACACAGATACGCAGTATTTT. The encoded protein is CASSLGGNTDTQYF.

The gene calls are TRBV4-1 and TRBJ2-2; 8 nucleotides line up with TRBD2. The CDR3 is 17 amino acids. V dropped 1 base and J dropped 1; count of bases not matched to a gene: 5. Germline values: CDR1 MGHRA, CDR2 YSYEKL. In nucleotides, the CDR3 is TGCGCCAGCAGCCAAGTTTTAGCGGGGATGAACACCGGGGAGCTGTTTTTT. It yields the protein CASSQVLAGMNTGELFF.

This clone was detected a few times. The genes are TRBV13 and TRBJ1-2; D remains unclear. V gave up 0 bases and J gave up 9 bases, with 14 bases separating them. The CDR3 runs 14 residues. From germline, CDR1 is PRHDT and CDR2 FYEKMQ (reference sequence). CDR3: CASSLGLRESSYTF. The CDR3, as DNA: TGTGCCAGCAGCTTAGGTCTCCGGGAATCAAGCTACACCTTC.

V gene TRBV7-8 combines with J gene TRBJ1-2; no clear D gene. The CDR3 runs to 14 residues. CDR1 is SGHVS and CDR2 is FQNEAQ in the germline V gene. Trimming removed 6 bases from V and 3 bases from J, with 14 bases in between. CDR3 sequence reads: CASSSQGLYYGYTF. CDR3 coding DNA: TGTGCCAGCAGTTCCCAAGGGCTGTACTATGGCTACACCTTC.

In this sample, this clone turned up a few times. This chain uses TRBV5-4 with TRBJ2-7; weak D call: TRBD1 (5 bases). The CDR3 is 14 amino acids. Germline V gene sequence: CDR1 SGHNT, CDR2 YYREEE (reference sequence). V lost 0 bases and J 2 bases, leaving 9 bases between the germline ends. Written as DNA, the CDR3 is TGTGCCAGCAGCTTGGGTACAGGACCCTACGAGCAGTACTTC. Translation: CASSLGTGPYEQYF.

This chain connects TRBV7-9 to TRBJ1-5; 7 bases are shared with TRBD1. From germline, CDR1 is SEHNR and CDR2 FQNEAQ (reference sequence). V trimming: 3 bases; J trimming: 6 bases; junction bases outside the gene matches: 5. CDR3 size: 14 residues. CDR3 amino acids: CASSLGTVFQPQHF. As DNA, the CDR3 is TGTGCCAGCAGCTTGGGGACAGTTTTTCAGCCCCAGCATTTT.

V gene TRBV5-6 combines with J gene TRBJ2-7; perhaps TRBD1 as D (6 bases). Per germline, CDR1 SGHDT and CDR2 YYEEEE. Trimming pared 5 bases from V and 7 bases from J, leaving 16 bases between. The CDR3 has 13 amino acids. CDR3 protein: CASSTHRVEEQYF. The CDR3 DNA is TGTGCCAGCAGTACACACAGGGTTGAGGAGCAGTACTTC.

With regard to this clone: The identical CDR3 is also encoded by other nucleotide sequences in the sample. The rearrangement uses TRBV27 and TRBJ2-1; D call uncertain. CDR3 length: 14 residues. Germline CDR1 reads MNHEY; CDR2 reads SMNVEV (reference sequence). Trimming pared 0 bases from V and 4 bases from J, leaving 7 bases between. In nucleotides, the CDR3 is TGTGCCAGCAGTTTATCGGGGTCTTACAATGAGCAGTTCTTC. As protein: CASSLSGSYNEQFF.

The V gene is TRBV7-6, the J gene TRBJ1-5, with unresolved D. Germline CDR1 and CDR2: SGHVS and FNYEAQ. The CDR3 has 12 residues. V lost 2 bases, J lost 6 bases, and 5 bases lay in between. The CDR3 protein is CASSLFGQPQHF. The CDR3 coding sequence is TGTGCCAGCAGCTTATTCGGTCAGCCCCAGCATTTT.

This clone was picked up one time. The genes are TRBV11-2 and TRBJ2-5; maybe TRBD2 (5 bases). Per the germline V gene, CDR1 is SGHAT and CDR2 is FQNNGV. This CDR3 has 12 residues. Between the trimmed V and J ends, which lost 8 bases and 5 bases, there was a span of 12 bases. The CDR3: CASLGVGETQYF. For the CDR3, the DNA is TGTGCCAGCCTCGGGGTAGGGGAGACCCAGTACTTC.

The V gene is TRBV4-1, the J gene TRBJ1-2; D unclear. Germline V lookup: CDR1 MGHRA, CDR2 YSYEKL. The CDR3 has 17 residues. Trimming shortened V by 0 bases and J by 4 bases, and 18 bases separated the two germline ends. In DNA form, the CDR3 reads TGCGCCAGCAGCCAAGAGGCCGGAGGGATTTCCAGCTATGGCTACACCTTC. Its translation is CASSQEAGGISSYGYTF.

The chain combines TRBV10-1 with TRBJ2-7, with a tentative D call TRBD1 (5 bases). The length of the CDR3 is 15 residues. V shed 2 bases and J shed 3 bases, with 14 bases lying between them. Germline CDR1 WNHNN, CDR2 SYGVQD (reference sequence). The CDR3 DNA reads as TGCGCCAGCAGTGAGGGGGTTGGAACAGGCTACGAGCAGTACTTC. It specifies CASSEGVGTGYEQYF.

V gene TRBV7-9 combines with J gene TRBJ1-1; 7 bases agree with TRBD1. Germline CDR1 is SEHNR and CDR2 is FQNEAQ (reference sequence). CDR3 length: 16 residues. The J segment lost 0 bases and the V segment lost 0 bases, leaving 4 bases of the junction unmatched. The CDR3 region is CASSLAGTALNTEAFF. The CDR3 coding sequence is TGTGCCAGCAGCTTAGCGGGGACAGCTCTGAACACTGAAGCTTTCTTT. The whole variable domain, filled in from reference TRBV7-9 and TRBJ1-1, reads DTGVSQNPRHKITKRGQNVTFRCDPISEHNRLYWYRQTLGQGPEFLTYFQNEAQLEKSRLLSDRFSAERPKGSFSTLEIQRTEQGDSAMYLCASSLAGTALNTEAFFGQGTRLTVV.

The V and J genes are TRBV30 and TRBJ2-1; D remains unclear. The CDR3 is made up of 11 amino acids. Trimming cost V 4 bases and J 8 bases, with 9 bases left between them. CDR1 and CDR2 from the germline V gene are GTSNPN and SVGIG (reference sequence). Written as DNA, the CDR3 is TGTGCCTGGACCTTCGGCGATGAGCAGTTCTTC. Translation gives CAWTFGDEQFF.

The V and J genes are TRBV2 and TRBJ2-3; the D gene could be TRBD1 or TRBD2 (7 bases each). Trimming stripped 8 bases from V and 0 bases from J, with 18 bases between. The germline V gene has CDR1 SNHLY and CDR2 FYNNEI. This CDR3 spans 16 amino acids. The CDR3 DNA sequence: TGTGCCAGCTGGGAGGGGGACAGCGCTAGCACAGATACGCAGTATTTT. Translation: CASWEGDSASTDTQYF.

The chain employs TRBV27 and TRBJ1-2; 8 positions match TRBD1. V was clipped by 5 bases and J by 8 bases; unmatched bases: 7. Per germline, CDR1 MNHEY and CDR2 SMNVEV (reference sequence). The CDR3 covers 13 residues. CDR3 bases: TGTGCCAGCAGTCCCTCGACAGGGGTGGGCTACACCTTC. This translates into CASSPSTGVGYTF.

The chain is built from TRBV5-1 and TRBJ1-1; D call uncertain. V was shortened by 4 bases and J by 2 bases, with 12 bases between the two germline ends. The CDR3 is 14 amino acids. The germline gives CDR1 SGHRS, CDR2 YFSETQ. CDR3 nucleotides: TGCGCCAGCAGCGCCACTGGGGTTAACACTGAAGCTTTCTTT. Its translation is CASSATGVNTEAFF.